Following are 14 T cell receptor beta chains from one sample sequenced in a study of cytomegalovirus exposure and HLA in healthy donors. A multiplex PCR was run with 60 Vbeta primers and 13 Jbeta primers. This table comes from immunoSEQ multiplex PCR, and its TCRdb copy is limited to in-frame clones, with some not included. The table records 170,000 or so clones, about four fifths of them present only once. Specimen: PBMCs. These TCRs come from a young man in good health and CMV-seropositive.

V usage is TRBV5-4 and J usage is TRBJ2-3; D is unclear. V lost 7 bases, J lost 1 base, and 10 bases lay in between. This CDR3 region has 13 residues. Germline V lookup: CDR1 SGHNT, CDR2 YYREEE (reference sequence). The CDR3 region has the DNA TGTGCCAGCCTCTTTCAGGGCACAGATACGCAGTATTTT. Amino acids: CASLFQGTDTQYF. The whole variable domain, remainder taken from reference TRBV5-4 and TRBJ2-3, is ETGVTQSPTHLIKTRGQQVTLRCSSQSGHNTVSWYQQALGQGPQFIFQYYREEENGRGNFPPRFSGLQFPNYSSELNVNALELDDSALYLCASLFQGTDTQYFGPGTRLTVL.

The chain recombines TRBV18 with TRBJ1-2, with D maybe TRBD1 (5 bases). CDR1 KGHSH and CDR2 LQKENI come from the germline V gene. Trimming removed 0 bases from V and 7 bases from J, with 9 bases in between. The CDR3 consists of 13 residues. CDR3 protein: CASSPPEGSGYTF. The DNA of the CDR3 is TGTGCCAGCTCACCACCGGAGGGGTCTGGCTACACCTTC.

This clone has only a few counts. The chain links TRBV7-9 to TRBJ2-2; TRBD2 matches 12 bases. CDR1 SEHNR and CDR2 FQNEAQ come from the germline V gene (reference sequence). Trimming cost V 6 bases and J 6 bases; bases outside gene matches: 5. This CDR3 region has 15 residues. CDR3 residues: CASRLGLAGSGELFF. CDR3 nucleotide sequence: TGTGCCAGCAGACTGGGACTAGCGGGTTCCGGGGAGCTGTTTTTT.

This clone was counted between two and nine times. This chain connects TRBV28 to TRBJ1-2; a weak D match, TRBD1 (6 bases). From germline, CDR1 is MDHEN and CDR2 SYDVKM. The CDR3 totals 15 residues. V lost 3 bases, J lost 0 bases, and 11 bases lay in between. For the CDR3, the DNA is TGTGCCAGCAGTTTGACAGGCTTTGCTAACTATGGCTACACCTTC. Protein product: CASSLTGFANYGYTF.

The chain recombines TRBV10-3 with TRBJ2-5, with TRBD2 as a possible D gene (6 bases). V was shortened by 6 bases and J by 5 bases, with 10 bases between the two germline ends. Germline V lookup: CDR1 ENHRY, CDR2 SYGVKD. CDR3 length: 12 amino acids. CDR3: CAISGGGETQYF. CDR3 DNA sequence: TGTGCCATCAGCGGGGGTGGGGAGACCCAGTACTTC.

This chain links TRBV13 with TRBJ1-1; tentatively, D is TRBD1 (5 bases). CDR1 PRHDT and CDR2 FYEKMQ come from the germline V gene (reference sequence). This CDR3 contains 13 residues. V was shortened by 3 bases and J by 8 bases, with 13 bases between the two germline ends. The CDR3 DNA sequence: TGTGCCAGCAGCTTTGGGGCGAGTTTCGAAGCTTTCTTT. It codes for CASSFGASFEAFF.

The V gene is TRBV21-1, the J gene TRBJ2-1; the table gives TRBD1 as D, unverified against the DNA. TRBV21-1 is termed a pseudogene. The CDR3 loop spans 16 amino acids. The CDR3, as DNA: TGTGCCAGCAGCAAAGTTAGTGACAGGGATGGAAATGAGCAGTTCTTC. It specifies CASSKVSDRDGNEQFF.

V gene TRBV7-9 combines with J gene TRBJ2-7; unclear D gene. The germline gives CDR1 SEHNR, CDR2 FQNEAQ (reference sequence). The CDR3 sequence is 11 residues long. Trimming took off 6 bases at V and 5 bases at J, with 8 bases between the two ends. CDR3: CASRLSHEQYF. The CDR3 bases are TGTGCCAGCAGACTAAGCCACGAGCAGTACTTC.

The V call is TRBV7-9, the J call TRBJ1-3; possible D gene TRBD1, 6 bases. The CDR3 loop spans 16 amino acids. V lost 2 bases and J 2 bases, leaving 13 bases between the germline ends. Germline assignment: CDR1 SEHNR and CDR2 FQNEAQ (reference sequence). The CDR3 DNA reads as TGTGCCAGCAGCTTAACGGGGGGCCGTACTGGAAACACCATATATTTT. It specifies CASSLTGGRTGNTIYF. The entire variable domain, with the rest obtained from reference TRBV7-9 and TRBJ1-3, is as follows: DTGVSQNPRHKITKRGQNVTFRCDPISEHNRLYWYRQTLGQGPEFLTYFQNEAQLEKSRLLSDRFSAERPKGSFSTLEIQRTEQGDSAMYLCASSLTGGRTGNTIYFGEGSWLTVV.

The CDR3 DNA reads as TGTGCCAGCTCACCACCCTCTGAGGGGACTAGCACAGATACGCAGTATTTT. Residues: CASSPPSEGTSTDTQYF. The rearrangement joins TRBV18 to TRBJ2-3, with D perhaps TRBD2 (6 bases). V was clipped by 0 bases and J by 0 bases, with 13 bases between them. Germline CDR1 and CDR2: KGHSH and LQKENI. CDR3 size: 17 residues.

The chain has TRBV18 and TRBJ2-7; TRBD2 matches 10 bases. Germline V gene data show CDR1 as KGHSH and CDR2 as LQKENI. The CDR3 loop spans 14 amino acids. The V gene end was trimmed by 3 bases and the J gene end by 6 bases; junction bases not matched to a gene: 5. The CDR3 is CASSPLAGDSEQYF. Written as DNA, the CDR3 is TGTGCCAGCTCACCGCTAGCGGGAGATTCCGAGCAGTACTTC.

The chain has TRBV19 and TRBJ1-2; TRBD1 matches at 8 bases. The CDR3 covers 14 residues. Germline V lookup: CDR1 LNHDA, CDR2 SQIVND (reference sequence). Losses at the gene ends were 7 bases for V and 6 bases for J; bases not matched to a gene: 10. CDR3 sequence (DNA): TGTGCCAGTAATGCCGGGGCAGGGGGCAATGGCTACACCTTC. Amino acids: CASNAGAGGNGYTF.

The chain joins TRBV6-4 to TRBJ1-5, with 9 bases that match TRBD1. This CDR3 has 17 residues. The ends lost 9 bases at V and 1 base at J; junction bases unmatched: 13. Per the germline V gene, CDR1 is MRHNA and CDR2 is SNTAGT. The CDR3 here is CARPTGTGRKSNQPQHF. DNA of the CDR3: TGTGCCAGACCAACCGGGACAGGGAGAAAAAGCAATCAGCCCCAGCATTTT.

This clone was counted once. The chain has TRBV28 and TRBJ1-5; perhaps TRBD1 as D (6 bases). V was shortened by 5 bases and J by 6 bases, with 17 bases between the two germline ends. This CDR3 has 15 residues. Germline V CDR1 and CDR2: MDHEN, SYDVKM. The CDR3 region is CASSPGVSSSQPQHF. The CDR3 bases are TGTGCCAGCAGTCCAGGGGTTTCCAGTAGTCAGCCCCAGCATTTT.